These 24 T cell receptor beta chains were all obtained from the same sample, sequenced in a study of cytomegalovirus exposure and HLA in healthy donors (dated by TCRdb to the late 2010s). The library was prepared using the immunoSEQ multiplex PCR assay. For the multiplex PCR, a mixture combining 60 forward primers for TCR Vbeta segments and 13 reverse primers for TCR Jbeta segments was used. TCRdb mirrors the immuneACCESS table, restricted to in-frame sequences. Some clones are absent from its copies; in checked studies, under half trace to an unresolved V gene, and the reason for the others is unknown. The sample table contains around 120,000 clones; only one count was recorded for roughly 80% of them. The ten largest clones take up 8.8% of the sample. The sequenced sample was PBMCs. These receptors came from a female donor in good health and CMV-seropositive.

The V call is TRBV7-9, the J call TRBJ1-4, with D perhaps TRBD1 (6 bases). Germline assignment: CDR1 SEHNR and CDR2 FQNEAQ (reference sequence). Trimming cost V 1 base and J 2 bases, with 14 bases left between them. This CDR3 is built from 17 residues. The CDR3 reads CASSLEGQSVTNEKLFF. The DNA of the CDR3 is TGTGCCAGCAGCTTAGAAGGACAGTCGGTCACTAATGAAAAACTGTTTTTT.

The V and J genes are TRBV9 and TRBJ2-3; D unresolved. The CDR3 sequence is 13 residues long. Trimming shortened V by 4 bases and J by 2 bases, and 8 bases separated the two germline ends. Germline values: CDR1 SGDLS, CDR2 YYNGEE. CDR3: CASSSLSTDTQYF. As DNA, the CDR3 is TGTGCCAGCAGCTCTTTGTCCACAGATACGCAGTATTTT.

The chain uses TRBV6-1 and TRBJ1-1; 7 positions match TRBD1. V was pared by 0 bases and J by 3 bases, with 4 bases of the junction left unmatched. Germline V gives CDR1 MNHNS, CDR2 SASEGT. This CDR3 spans 15 amino acids. The CDR3 protein is CASSEADRVHTEAFF. Here the CDR3 DNA reads TGTGCCAGCAGTGAAGCCGACAGGGTACACACTGAAGCTTTCTTT.

Concerning this clone itself: The junction departs from germline at one end; a sequencing error may be responsible. J is TRBJ1-1 and V is TRBV7-9; 8 bases line up with TRBD1. The CDR3 has 12 amino acids. Germline V gives CDR1 SEHNR, CDR2 FQNEAQ (reference sequence). The CDR3 region has the DNA TGTTCCAGCAGCACAGGGGGAACTGAAGCTTTCTTT. Its protein product is CSSSTGGTEAFF.

CDR3 residues: CASREGVGDKAFF. CDR3 bases: TGTGCCAGCAGGGAAGGGGTGGGGGACAAAGCTTTCTTT. The chain has TRBV11-2 and TRBJ1-1, with a weak D call TRBD1 (6 bases). Germline CDR1 and CDR2: SGHAT and FQNNGV. The CDR3 consists of 13 residues. V lost 6 bases and J lost 9, with 17 bases in between.

CDR3 in DNA: TGTGCCAGCTCACCGGTAACCAGGGGGCATGAAAAACTGTTTTTT. Protein sequence: CASSPVTRGHEKLFF. The V gene is TRBV18, the J gene TRBJ1-4; 8 bases match TRBD1. V lost 3 bases, J lost 6 bases, and 6 bases stayed unmatched. Germline lookup yields CDR1 KGHSH and CDR2 LQKENI. The CDR3 spans 15 residues. Variable domain in full (rest from reference TRBV18 and TRBJ1-4): NAGVMQNPRHLVRRRGQEARLRCSPMKGHSHVYWYRQLPEEGLKFMVYLQKENIIDESGMPKERFSAEFPKEGPSILRIQQVVRGDSAAYFCASSPVTRGHEKLFFGSGTQLSVL.

This chain connects TRBV27 to TRBJ1-2, with 12 nucleotides matching TRBD1. The CDR3 runs to 14 residues. Germline V gene sequence: CDR1 MNHEY, CDR2 SMNVEV (reference sequence). V dropped 8 bases and J dropped 2; count of bases not matched to a gene: 3. The CDR3 DNA reads TGTGCCAGCCGAGGGACAGGGGGCAACTATGGCTACACCTTC. Amino acid sequence: CASRGTGGNYGYTF.

V and J are TRBV7-6 and TRBJ2-5; a possible D gene is TRBD2 (5 bases). This CDR3 is 12 amino acids long. Deletions cut 5 bases from V and 5 bases from J, with 9 bases between. Germline loops: CDR1 SGHVS, CDR2 FNYEAQ. The CDR3 protein is CASSLRRETQYF. The CDR3 coding sequence is TGTGCCAGCAGCCTCAGGAGGGAGACCCAGTACTTC.

The chain has TRBV9 and TRBJ2-7; 10 bases are shared with TRBD2. The CDR3 is 15 residues long. After removal of 5 bases from V and 3 bases from J, the junction contained 8 bases not matched to a gene. Germline-derived CDR1 and CDR2 are SGDLS and YYNGEE. CDR3 DNA sequence: TGTGCCAGCAGTGAAGCTAGCGGGGGATACTACGAGCAGTACTTC. Translation: CASSEASGGYYEQYF. Variable domain in full (rest from reference TRBV9 and TRBJ2-7): DSGVTQTPKHLITATGQRVTLRCSPRSGDLSVYWYQQSLDQGLQFLIQYYNGEERAKGNILERFSAQQFPDLHSELNLSSLELGDSALYFCASSEASGGYYEQYFGPGTRLTVT.

This chain uses TRBV15 with TRBJ1-2, with D possibly being TRBD1 (6 bases). CDR1 is LNHNV, CDR2 YYDKDF, per germline (reference sequence). This CDR3 is built from 15 residues. Trimming left V 4 bases short and J 6 bases short, with 18 bases between. The CDR3 protein is CATSKRDNRMDGYTF. CDR3 nucleotides: TGTGCCACCAGCAAGAGGGACAACAGAATGGATGGCTACACCTTC.

The rearrangement uses TRBV4-2 and TRBJ2-3, with TRBD1 identical over 9 bases. CDR1 and CDR2 from the germline V gene are LGHNA and YNFKEQ. Unmatched junction bases numbered 6, after V lost 0 bases and J lost 2 bases. There are 17 residues in the CDR3. The CDR3 nucleotides are TGTGCCAGCAGCCAAGAGATGGGACAGGGCCCCACAGATACGCAGTATTTT. Translation gives CASSQEMGQGPTDTQYF.

The chain links TRBV6-6 to TRBJ2-7; perhaps TRBD1 as D (6 bases). CDR1 and CDR2 from the germline V gene are MNHNY and SVGAGI (reference sequence). CDR3 length: 15 amino acids. V was trimmed by 5 bases and J by 0 bases, leaving 14 bases between them. CDR3 bases: TGTGCCAGCAGTGTGCCGACAGGTGCCTCCTACGAGCAGTACTTC. It yields the protein CASSVPTGASYEQYF.

J is TRBJ2-7 and V is TRBV6-1; D might be TRBD2 (6 bases). Trimming cost V 4 bases and J 7 bases, with 23 bases left between them. Per the germline V gene, CDR1 is MNHNS and CDR2 is SASEGT. The CDR3 is 16 residues long. CDR3 protein: CASSARAGTSAVEQYF. The CDR3 DNA reads TGTGCCAGCAGTGCACGTGCCGGGACTTCTGCCGTAGAGCAGTACTTC.

The J gene is TRBJ1-4, the V gene TRBV30; the D is unclear. Germline V gene data show CDR1 as GTSNPN and CDR2 as SVGIG (reference sequence). The CDR3 spans 14 residues. The germline V and J ends were trimmed by 0 bases and 6 bases, with 11 bases remaining between them. CDR3 sequence: CAWSVMRTDEKLFF. CDR3 nucleotides: TGTGCCTGGAGTGTAATGCGTACGGATGAAAAACTGTTTTTT.

The rearrangement links TRBV19 to TRBJ1-2; 7 bases fit TRBD1. With V trimmed by 6 bases and J by 1 base, 5 bases remained unmatched. Germline V gives CDR1 LNHDA, CDR2 SQIVND (reference sequence). CDR3 length equals 14 residues. DNA of the CDR3: TGTGCCAGTAGCCCGGGGACAGTTAACTATGGCTACACCTTC. It specifies CASSPGTVNYGYTF.

The sample holds one count of this clone. This rearrangement joins TRBV30 to TRBJ2-5; TRBD2 matches 9 bases. The germline gives CDR1 GTSNPN, CDR2 SVGIG (reference sequence). The CDR3 spans 14 residues. V shed 3 bases, J shed 1 base, and the junction held 3 bases outside the gene matches. Here the CDR3 reads CAWRKRGAQETQYF. The CDR3 DNA reads TGTGCCTGGAGAAAGCGGGGGGCCCAAGAGACCCAGTACTTC. Supplemented by reference TRBV30 and TRBJ2-5, the full variable domain reads SQTIHQWPATLVQPVGSPLSLECTVEGTSNPNLYWYRQAAGRGLQLLFYSVGIGQISSEVPQNLSASRPQDRQFILSSKKLLLSDSGFYLCAWRKRGAQETQYFGPGTRLLVL.

The chain employs TRBV7-2 and TRBJ1-5; D is possibly TRBD1 (6 bases). In germline, CDR1 is SGHTA, CDR2 FQGNSA. The V gene lost 2 bases and the J gene lost 5 bases, with 10 bases spanning the gap. The CDR3 contains 14 residues. Here the CDR3 reads CASSLLQGDQPQHF. The CDR3 DNA sequence: TGTGCCAGCAGCTTATTACAGGGTGATCAGCCCCAGCATTTT.

This sequence joins TRBV7-3 and TRBJ2-6; 10 nucleotides align to TRBD1. The CDR3 contains 23 residues. Trimming at V came to 1 base and at J to 0 bases, leaving 18 bases not matched to a gene. The V gene's germline CDR1 is SGHTA and CDR2 FQGTGA. Written as DNA, the CDR3 is TGTGCCAGCAGCTTAAACCCTCCGGGACAGGGGTCCCAAGATCCCTCTGGGGCCAACGTCCTGACTTTC. Amino acids: CASSLNPPGQGSQDPSGANVLTF.

This chain uses TRBV28 with TRBJ1-1; 7 bases map to TRBD1. The ends lost 4 bases at V and 0 bases at J; junction bases unmatched: 8. Germline V lookup: CDR1 MDHEN, CDR2 SYDVKM. This CDR3 spans 16 amino acids. The CDR3 sequence is CASSSYRGAMNTEAFF. CDR3 coding DNA: TGTGCCAGCAGTTCCTACAGGGGTGCCATGAACACTGAAGCTTTCTTT.

The rearrangement links TRBV28 to TRBJ1-2, with 8 bases aligning to TRBD1. Germline V gives CDR1 MDHEN, CDR2 SYDVKM. CDR3 length: 13 amino acids. The ends lost 3 bases at V and 8 bases at J; junction bases unmatched: 5. The CDR3 DNA sequence: TGTGCCAGCAGTTTTCAGGGGGCGCAGGGCTACACCTTC. Translation gives CASSFQGAQGYTF.

The CDR3, as DNA: TGTGCCAGCACTGACGGGACAGGGCGTGATTCCTATAATTCACCCCTCCACTTT. Amino acids: CASTDGTGRDSYNSPLHF. The chain has TRBV25-1 and TRBJ1-6, with 9 bases matching TRBD1. Germline V CDR1 and CDR2: MGHDK, SYGVNS. With 7 bases clipped from V and 1 base from J, the junction kept 11 bases outside the gene matches. The CDR3 sequence is 18 residues long.

This sequence joins TRBV4-1 and TRBJ2-5, with 12 nucleotides matching TRBD2. Looked up from germline, CDR1 is MGHRA and CDR2 is YSYEKL. CDR3 size: 19 residues. Trimming at V came to 1 base and at J to 0 bases, leaving 9 bases not matched to a gene. The CDR3 DNA reads as TGCGCCAGCAGCCAAGCTTCGGCACTAGCGGGGGGAAACCAAGAGACCCAGTACTTC. Translated: CASSQASALAGGNQETQYF.

In its sample, this clone was seen a few times. V gene TRBV28 combines with J gene TRBJ1-2, with unresolved D. The CDR3 contains 13 residues. Germline CDR1 and CDR2: MDHEN and SYDVKM. The germline V and J ends were trimmed by 1 base and 0 bases, with 3 bases remaining between them. The CDR3 DNA reads TGTGCCAGCAGTTTATCTGCTAACTATGGCTACACCTTC. Protein sequence: CASSLSANYGYTF.

The J gene is TRBJ2-1, the V gene TRBV5-1, with TRBD2 identical over 12 bases. Germline lookup yields CDR1 SGHRS and CDR2 YFSETQ. The V and J ends lost 0 bases and 9 bases, in that order; junction bases with no gene match: 10. This CDR3 is 17 amino acids long. CDR3 in amino acids: CASSLEGLAGGTGEQFF. The CDR3 bases are TGCGCCAGCAGCTTGGAGGGGCTAGCGGGGGGGACAGGTGAGCAGTTCTTC.